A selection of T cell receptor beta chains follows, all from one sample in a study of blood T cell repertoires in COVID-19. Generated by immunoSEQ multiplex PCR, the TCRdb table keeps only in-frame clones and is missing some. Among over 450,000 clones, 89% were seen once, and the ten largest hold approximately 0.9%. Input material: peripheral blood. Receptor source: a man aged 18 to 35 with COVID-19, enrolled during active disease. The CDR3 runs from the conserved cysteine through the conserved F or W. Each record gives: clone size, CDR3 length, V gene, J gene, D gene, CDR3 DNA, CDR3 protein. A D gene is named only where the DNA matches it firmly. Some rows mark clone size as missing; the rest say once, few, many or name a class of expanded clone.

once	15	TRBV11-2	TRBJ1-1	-	TGTGCCAGCAGCTTCACAGATAACCTGAACACTGAAGCTTTCTTT	CASSFTDNLNTEAFF
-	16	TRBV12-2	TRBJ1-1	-	-	CASRLGVGQGSTEAFF
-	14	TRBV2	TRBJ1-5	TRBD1	TGTGCCAGCAGTGAAGGGACAGGCGGTCAGCCCCAGCATTTT	CASSEGTGGQPQHF
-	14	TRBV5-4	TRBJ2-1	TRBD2	TGTGCCAGCAGATCTAGCGGGGGGGGCAATGAGCAGTTCTTC	CASRSSGGGNEQFF
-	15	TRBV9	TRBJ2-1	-	TGTGCCAGCAGCGTAGCTCCTGAGGTTCCCAATGAGCAGTTCTTC	CASSVAPEVPNEQFF
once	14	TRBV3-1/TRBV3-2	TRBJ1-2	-	TGTGCCAGCAGCCAAGGCCCCGGGAACTATGGCTACACCTTC	CASSQGPGNYGYTF
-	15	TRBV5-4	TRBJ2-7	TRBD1	TGTGCCAGCAGTCCCGGGACAGGGGACTCCTACGAGCAGTACTTC	CASSPGTGDSYEQYF
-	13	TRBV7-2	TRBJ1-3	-	TGTGCCAGCAGCCCTTACAAGGGAGACACCATATATTTT	CASSPYKGDTIYF
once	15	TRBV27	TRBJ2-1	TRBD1	TGTGCCAGCAGTTTATCGTGGACAGGGGGTAATGAGCAGTTCTTC	CASSLSWTGGNEQFF
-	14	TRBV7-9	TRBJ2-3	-	TGTGCCAGCAGCTCCGAGCGGGGCACAGATACGCAGTATTTT	CASSSERGTDTQYF
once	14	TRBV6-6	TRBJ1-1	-	TGTGCCAGCACGAAACAGGGAGTGTATACTGAAGCTTTCTTT	CASTKQGVYTEAFF
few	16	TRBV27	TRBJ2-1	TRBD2	TGTGCCAGCACCCTTCTGGGGACTAGGGGCGGGGATGAGCAGTTCTTC	CASTLLGTRGGDEQFF
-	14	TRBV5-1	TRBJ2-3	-	TGCGCCAGCAGTGCCCGCGGTAGCACAGATACGCAGTATTTT	CASSARGSTDTQYF
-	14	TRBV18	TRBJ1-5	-	TGTGCCAGCTCACCAGGGTCACGGGGACAGCCCCAGCATTTT	CASSPGSRGQPQHF
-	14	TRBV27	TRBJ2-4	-	TGTGCCAGCAGTTCCGACAGCAATCCGTTGGTTCAGTACTTC	CASSSDSNPLVQYF
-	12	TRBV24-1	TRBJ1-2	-	TGTGCCACCAGTGATTCTGGCAGGGGCTACACCTTC	CATSDSGRGYTF
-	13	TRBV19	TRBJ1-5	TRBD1	TGTGCCAGTAGCGGGACAGACAATCAGCCCCAGCATTTT	CASSGTDNQPQHF
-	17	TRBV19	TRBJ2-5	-	TGTGCCAGTAGCTCTCCGGGGGGCGGGAGACTCCAAGAGACCCAGTACTTC	CASSSPGGGRLQETQYF
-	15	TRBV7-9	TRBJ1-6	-	TGTGCCAGCAGCTTAGGGGGAGATTCAAATTCACCCCTCCACTTT	CASSLGGDSNSPLHF
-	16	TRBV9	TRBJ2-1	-	TGTGCCAGCAGCGTTCTTGGACAGAGCTCCTACAATGAGCAGTTCTTC	CASSVLGQSSYNEQFF
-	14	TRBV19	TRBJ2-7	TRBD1	TGTGCCAGTAGTATGGCAGGGGGCAACTACGAGCAGTACTTC	CASSMAGGNYEQYF
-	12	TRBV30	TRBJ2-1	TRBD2	TGTGCCTGGATGGGACTAGCGAATGAGCAGTTCTTC	CAWMGLANEQFF
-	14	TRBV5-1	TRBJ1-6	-	TGCGCCAGCAGCTTGGAGGGACAATATTCACCCCTCCACTTT	CASSLEGQYSPLHF
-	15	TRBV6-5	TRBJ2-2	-	TGTGCCAGCAGTTACTTGGGACAGAACACCGGGGAGCTGTTTTTT	CASSYLGQNTGELFF
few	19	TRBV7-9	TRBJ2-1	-	TGTGCCAGCAGCTTCCCCCTAAACGGGGGACTTGACACCTACAATGAGCAGTTCTTC	CASSFPLNGGLDTYNEQFF
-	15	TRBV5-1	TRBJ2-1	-	TGCGCCAGCAGCCCGGGGACACACTCCTACAATGAGCAGTTCTTC	CASSPGTHSYNEQFF